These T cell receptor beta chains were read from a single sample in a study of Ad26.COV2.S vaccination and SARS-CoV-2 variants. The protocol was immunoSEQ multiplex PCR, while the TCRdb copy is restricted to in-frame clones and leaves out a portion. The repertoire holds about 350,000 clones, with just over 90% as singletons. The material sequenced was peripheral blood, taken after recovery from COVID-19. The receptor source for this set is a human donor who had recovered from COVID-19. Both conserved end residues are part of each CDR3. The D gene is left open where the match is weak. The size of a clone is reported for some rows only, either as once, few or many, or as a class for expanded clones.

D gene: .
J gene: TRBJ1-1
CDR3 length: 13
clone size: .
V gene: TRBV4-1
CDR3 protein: CASSQVLNTEAFF
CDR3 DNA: TGCGCCAGCAGCCAAGTACTGAACACTGAAGCTTTCTTT

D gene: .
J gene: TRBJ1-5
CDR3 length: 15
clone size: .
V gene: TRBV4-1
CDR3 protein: CASSQETGFNQPQHF
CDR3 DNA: TGCGCCAGCAGCCAAGAAACAGGGTTCAATCAGCCCCAGCATTTT

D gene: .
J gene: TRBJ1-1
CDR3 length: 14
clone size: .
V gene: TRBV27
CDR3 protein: CASSLRGVDTEAFF
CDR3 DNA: TGTGCCAGCAGTTTAAGGGGGGTGGACACTGAAGCTTTCTTT

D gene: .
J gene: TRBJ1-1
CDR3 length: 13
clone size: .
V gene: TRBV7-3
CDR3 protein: CASSLTANTEAFF
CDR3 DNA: TGTGCCAGCAGCTTAACCGCGAACACTGAAGCTTTCTTT

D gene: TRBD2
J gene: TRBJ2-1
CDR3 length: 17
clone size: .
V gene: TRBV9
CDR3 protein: CASSPINRTSGYNEQFF
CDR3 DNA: TGTGCCAGCAGCCCAATAAACCGGACTAGCGGGTACAATGAGCAGTTCTTC

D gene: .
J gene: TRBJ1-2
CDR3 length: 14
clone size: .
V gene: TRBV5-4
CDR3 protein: CASSPGGAGGGYTF
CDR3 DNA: TGTGCCAGCAGTCCGGGGGGGGCTGGAGGTGGCTACACCTTC

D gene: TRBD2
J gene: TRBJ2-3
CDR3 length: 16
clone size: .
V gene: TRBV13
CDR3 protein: CASSLLAGEHTDTQYF
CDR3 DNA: TGTGCCAGCAGCTTACTAGCGGGGGAGCACACAGATACGCAGTATTTT

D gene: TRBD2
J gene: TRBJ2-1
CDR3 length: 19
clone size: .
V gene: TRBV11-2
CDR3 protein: CASRLGLAGALSSYNEQFF
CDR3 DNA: TGTGCCAGCAGACTGGGACTAGCGGGGGCCTTGAGCTCCTACAATGAGCAGTTCTTC

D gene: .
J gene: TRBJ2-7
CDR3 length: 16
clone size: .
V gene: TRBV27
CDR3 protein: CASSLFLGGASYEQYF
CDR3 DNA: TGTGCCAGCAGTTTATTTCTGGGGGGGGCTTCCTACGAGCAGTACTTC

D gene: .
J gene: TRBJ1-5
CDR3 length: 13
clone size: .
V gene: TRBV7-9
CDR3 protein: CASSLTSNQPQHF
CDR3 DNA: TGTGCCAGCAGCTTAACCAGCAATCAGCCCCAGCATTTT

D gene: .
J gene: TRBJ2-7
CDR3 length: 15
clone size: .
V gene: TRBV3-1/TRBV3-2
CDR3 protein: CASSQGAPGANEQYF
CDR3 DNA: TGTGCCAGCAGCCAAGGGGCCCCCGGCGCGAACGAGCAGTACTTC

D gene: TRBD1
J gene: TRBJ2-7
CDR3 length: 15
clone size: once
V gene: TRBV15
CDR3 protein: CATSRGQGVSYEQYF
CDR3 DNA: TGTGCCACCAGCAGGGGACAGGGGGTATCCTACGAGCAGTACTTC

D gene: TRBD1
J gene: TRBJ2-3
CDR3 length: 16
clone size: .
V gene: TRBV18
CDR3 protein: CASSKRTGERTDTQYF
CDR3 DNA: TGTGCCAGCTCAAAAAGGACAGGGGAACGCACAGATACGCAGTATTTT

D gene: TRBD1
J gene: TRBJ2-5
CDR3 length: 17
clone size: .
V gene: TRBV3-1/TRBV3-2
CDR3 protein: CASSQGGQGVTVVTQYF
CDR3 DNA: TGTGCCAGCAGCCAAGGGGGACAGGGGGTGACGGTCGTGACCCAGTACTTC

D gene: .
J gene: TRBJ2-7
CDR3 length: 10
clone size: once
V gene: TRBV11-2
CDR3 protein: CASSAYEQYF
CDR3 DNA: TGTGCCAGCAGCGCCTACGAGCAGTACTTC

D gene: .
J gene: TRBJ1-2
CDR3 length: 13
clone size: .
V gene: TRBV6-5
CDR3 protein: CASTPRGSYGYTF
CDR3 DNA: TGTGCCAGCACCCCACGGGGGAGCTATGGCTACACCTTC

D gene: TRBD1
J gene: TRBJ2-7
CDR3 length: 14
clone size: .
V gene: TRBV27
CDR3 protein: CASSPLTGPYEQYF
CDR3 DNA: TGTGCCAGCAGTCCCCTGACAGGGCCCTACGAGCAGTACTTC

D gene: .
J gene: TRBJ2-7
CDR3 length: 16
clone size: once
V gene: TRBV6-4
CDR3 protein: CASRTGTPSEIYEQYF
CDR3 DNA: TGTGCCAGCAGAACCGGGACTCCCTCGGAGATCTACGAGCAGTACTTC

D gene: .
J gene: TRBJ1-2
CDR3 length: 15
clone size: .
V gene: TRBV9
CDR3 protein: CASSVGSNTNYGYTF
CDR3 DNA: TGTGCCAGCAGCGTTGGTTCTAACACTAACTATGGCTACACCTTC

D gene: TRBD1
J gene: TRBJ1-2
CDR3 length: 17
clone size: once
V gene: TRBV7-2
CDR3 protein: CASSSRESAGGRDGYTF
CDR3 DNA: TGTGCCAGCAGCTCAAGAGAGTCGGCAGGGGGCAGAGATGGCTACACCTTC